This passage covers 9 T cell receptor beta chains from one sample sequenced in a study of T cells in Graves' hyperthyroidism and ophthalmopathy. TCR beta CDR3 regions were amplified from RNA. TCR CDR3 regions were first amplified by RT-PCR with HTBI primers. Via MiXCR, TCRdb re-called the multiplex PCR reads, giving one row per CDR3 protein. The profile covers about 290,000 distinct CDR3 sequences, with roughly 13% appearing a single time and 6.5% to 10% taken by the ten largest. The source material was blood. The receptors here all came from a woman aged 40 to 55 with Graves' hyperthyroidism.

The table lists this clonotype with many counts. The chain uses TRBV19 and TRBJ2-1; 7 bases map to TRBD2. CDR3 length equals 15 residues. Trimming took 4 bases from V and 1 from J; bases not matched to a gene: 4. CDR1 and CDR2 (germline): LNHDA, SQIVND (reference sequence). CDR3 sequence reads: CASSRTRGSYNEQFF. The CDR3 bases are TGTGCCAGTAGTAGGACTAGGGGTTCCTACAATGAGCAGTTCTTC.

This clonotype was detected many times. This chain links TRBV2 with TRBJ2-7; 9 bases are shared with TRBD2. Germline assignment: CDR1 SNHLY and CDR2 FYNNEI. This CDR3 has 15 amino acids. V was clipped by 6 bases and J by 6 bases; unmatched bases: 12. The CDR3 DNA reads as TGTGCCAGCAGCAACCCGGGACTAGCAGCCTCCGAGCAGTACTTC. This sequence encodes CASSNPGLAASEQYF.

This clonotype was observed a handful of times. The chain recombines TRBV6-2 or TRBV6-3 with TRBJ2-1; D uncertain. The germline CDR1 and CDR2 sequences are MNHEY and SVGEGT. V was clipped by 8 bases and J by 0 bases, with 23 bases between them. This CDR3 spans 18 amino acids. CDR3 DNA: TGTGCCAGCTTAGGTTGGGTTGAATTCGCGAGCTCCTACAATGAGCAGTTCTTC. The encoded protein is CASLGWVEFASSYNEQFF.

The sample holds many counts of this clonotype. The chain has TRBV7-2 and TRBJ1-1, with a tentative D call TRBD1 (6 bases). The CDR3 consists of 15 residues. CDR1 is SGHTA and CDR2 is FQGNSA in the germline V gene. Trimming pared 3 bases from V and 1 base from J, leaving 12 bases between. The CDR3, as DNA: TGTGCCAGCAGCTTTACAGGGCTAACGAACACTGAAGCTTTCTTT. This codes for CASSFTGLTNTEAFF.

This clonotype was counted between two and nine times. This chain links TRBV19 with TRBJ1-5; possibly TRBD1 for D (6 bases). CDR1 is LNHDA, CDR2 SQIVND, per germline (reference sequence). V was shortened by 11 bases and J by 4 bases, with 15 bases between the two germline ends. This CDR3 is 13 amino acids long. CDR3 nucleotide sequence: TGTGCCGTTGAGGGGGGACCTAATCAGCCCCAGCATTTT. This gives the protein CAVEGGPNQPQHF.

The rearrangement uses TRBV7-8 and TRBJ2-1; no clear D gene. Trimming cost V 3 bases and J 4 bases, with 7 bases left between them. The CDR3 spans 13 residues. Germline CDR1 is SGHVS and CDR2 is FQNEAQ. CDR3 DNA: TGTGCCAGCAGCTTTAGTGGGTACAATGAGCAGTTCTTC. As protein: CASSFSGYNEQFF.

This clonotype was observed many times. The chain has TRBV24-1 and TRBJ1-5, with 10 bases matching TRBD1. CDR1 and CDR2 from the germline V gene are KGHDR and SFDVKD. CDR3 length: 14 amino acids. The V and J ends lost 4 bases and 7 bases, in that order; junction bases with no gene match: 3. The CDR3 spells CATSDGQGDQPQHF. CDR3 bases: TGTGCCACCAGTGACGGACAGGGGGACCAGCCCCAGCATTTT.

This clonotype was observed a few times. Here the CDR3 DNA reads TGCGCCAGCAATCCGGGACCCCGGGGCCCCTACGAGCAGTACTTC. This gives the protein CASNPGPRGPYEQYF. This chain links TRBV5-1 with TRBJ2-7, with D perhaps TRBD1 or TRBD2 (5 bases each). This CDR3 contains 15 residues. In germline, CDR1 is SGHRS, CDR2 YFSETQ. The V end lost 6 bases, the J end lost 2 bases, and 18 bases lay between the germline ends.

This clonotype was seen at least ten times. The chain combines TRBV28 with TRBJ1-6; D uncertain. Germline V CDR1 and CDR2: MDHEN, SYDVKM. Trimming stripped 3 bases from V and 7 bases from J, with 10 bases between. This CDR3 has 14 residues. In nucleotides, the CDR3 is TGTGCCAGCAGTTTGCGCCAGGACAATTCACCCCTCCACTTT. Translating gives CASSLRQDNSPLHF.